This T cell receptor beta chain came from a study of cytomegalovirus exposure and HLA in healthy donors. About the study: A data release that came early held some 84 million unique TCRs from HLA-typed donors.

There are 13 residues in the CDR3. Trimming cost V 4 bases and J 8 bases; bases outside gene matches: 0. Germline CDR1 is MNHNS and CDR2 is SASEGT. This PCR relied on a set of 60 Vbeta primers and 13 Jbeta primers. TCRdb's copy holds only in-frame clones and misses some; the assay was immunoSEQ multiplex PCR. The table shows 95,000 to 150,000 clones, with around 77% occurring only once. This receptor was obtained from a man younger than 35 in good health and CMV-seropositive. The rearrangement links TRBV6-1 to TRBJ2-2, with 11 bases identical to TRBD1. What was sequenced was PBMCs. The CDR3 is CASSGDRGGELFF. CDR3 DNA sequence: TGTGCCAGCAGTGGGGACAGGGGGGGGGAGCTGTTTTTT.